The rows below give T cell receptor beta chains drawn from one sample of a study of blood T cell repertoires in COVID-19. Profiled with immunoSEQ multiplex PCR; TCRdb holds only in-frame clones, not every one. There are about 120,000 clones in the sample; 69% occur only once, and approximately 2.1% lies in the top ten. Sequencing was done on a sample of peripheral blood. The receptors were sampled from a woman between 65 and 79 years old with acute or convalescent COVID-19. Both conserved end residues are part of each CDR3.

v_gene	j_gene	CDR3aa
TRBV7-9	TRBJ1-3	CASSLARTGRGNTIYF
TRBV5-1	TRBJ2-3	CASSRTSSGTSTDTQYF
TRBV6-2/TRBV6-3	TRBJ1-2	CASNPGQGPFSGYTF
TRBV7-6	TRBJ2-5	CASSLASSIQETQYF
TRBV3-1/TRBV3-2	TRBJ1-2	CASSQSESYGYTF
TRBV10-3	TRBJ2-1	CAISPGGSYNEQFF
TRBV27	TRBJ1-1	CASSSFQGSTEAFF
TRBV2	TRBJ1-2	CASSQYGQGGYGYTF
TRBV28	TRBJ2-1	CASSNLYSAYNEQFF
TRBV6-2/TRBV6-3	TRBJ1-2	CASSRTDLYGYTF
TRBV6-5	TRBJ1-1	CASSYTGRGWTEAFF
TRBV9	TRBJ1-6	CASSPRGVAYSPLHF
TRBV2	TRBJ1-2	CASKKGQLLVAGYTF
TRBV11-3	TRBJ2-4	CATSRGSSGVNIQYF
TRBV5-1	TRBJ2-3	CASSLSPTAVDSTQYF
TRBV4-1	TRBJ1-4	CASTPSPGEKLFF
TRBV19	TRBJ2-1	CASGPGLAGVASYNEQFF
TRBV6-2/TRBV6-3	TRBJ2-3	CASSYRGGAGDTQYF
TRBV27	TRBJ1-1	CASSRGGTEAFF
TRBV1	TRBJ1-5	CTSSQDPGPGRQPQHF
TRBV25-1	TRBJ1-2	CASSDHLGARGYTF
TRBV5-1	TRBJ2-7	CASSPDRPRGNEQYF
TRBV7-2	TRBJ2-7	CASSPDYEQYF
TRBV6-6	TRBJ2-7	CASSYGTGGYEQYF
TRBV6-5	TRBJ2-1	CATPGLSYNEQFF
TRBV6-2/TRBV6-3	TRBJ2-1	CASSLAGVNEQFF
TRBV7-9	TRBJ1-3	CASSSGHRSGNTIYF
TRBV27	TRBJ2-1	CASSLGGGTGGINEQFF
TRBV2	TRBJ1-6	CASSEESPLLESPLHF
TRBV5-8	TRBJ2-2	CASSLPRTGRNTGELFF
TRBV18	TRBJ2-1	CASSPGLAGGMGNEQFF
TRBV7-3	TRBJ2-6	CASSLTSGAGANVLTF
TRBV10-3	TRBJ2-2	CAISESRGTGELFF
TRBV18	TRBJ1-1	CASSPLDAGNTEAFF
TRBV18	TRBJ2-3	CASSPGQGSDTQYF
TRBV4-1	TRBJ1-1	CASSQGDRGPRGTEAFF
TRBV3-1/TRBV3-2	TRBJ2-2	CASSLGRQGSLDTGELFF
TRBV2	TRBJ2-5	CASRREPQETQYF
TRBV28	TRBJ1-1	CASSLYSSYTEAFF
TRBV3-1/TRBV3-2	TRBJ1-1	CASSSGWNTEAFF
TRBV6-2/TRBV6-3	TRBJ1-3	CASSGTGAVYTIYF
TRBV5-8	TRBJ2-7	CASSKRRQFYEQYF
TRBV11-2	TRBJ1-5	CASSLAGRRTNQPQHF
TRBV5-1	TRBJ2-3	CASKIEGVEDTQYF
TRBV24-1	TRBJ2-5	CATSAPSGSQETQYF
TRBV10-3	TRBJ2-5	CAISESSDSYLQYF
TRBV19	TRBJ1-5	CASSIDTGRGMYQPQHF
TRBV15	TRBJ2-2	CATSRGRTWNTGELFF
TRBV7-2	TRBJ1-1	CASSFGRDTEAFF
TRBV2	TRBJ2-2	CASSVQGAGGELFF